This TCR beta chain was identified during a study of blood T cell repertoires in COVID-19. Background on the study: COVID-19 samples from acute and convalescent phases originated in the United States, Italy and Spain. PBMCs, B-cell-depleted T cells, or T cells provided the cDNA or gDNA that made up the material.

As processed by the authors: Estimated nucleated cell counts came from reference gene primer amplification. Profiling relied on immunoSEQ multiplex PCR, and the TCRdb table lists in-frame clones only, not all of them. V and J calls and clone size are as listed in that table; D and trimming were resolved from the DNA. The profile shows about 180,000 clones, roughly nine tenths of them singletons. On this clone itself: The same CDR3 can be traced to other DNA sequences in this sample.

The sequenced sample consisted of peripheral blood. The receptor was isolated from a man aged 18-30 years who had recovered from COVID-19.

In DNA, the CDR3 is TGTGCCTGGTCCCTTGGGGGGGAAGCTTTCTTT. Amino acids: CAWSLGGEAFF. The V gene is TRBV30, the J gene TRBJ1-1, with D possibly being TRBD1 (5 bases). Germline CDR1 and CDR2: GTSNPN and SVGIG (reference sequence). The CDR3 is 11 residues long. V was clipped by 5 bases and J by 8 bases, with 12 bases between them.